This T cell receptor beta chain is from a study of identical twins. Remarks on this clonotype: Its antigen is unidentified.

V shed 0 bases and J shed 6 bases, with 12 bases lying between them. Germline values: CDR1 DFQATT, CDR2 SNEGSKA (reference sequence). This CDR3 region has 14 residues. Study-wide findings and caveats: Reduced insertions were recorded for abundant cord blood beta clonotypes, with no such pattern in memory repertoires.

Unique molecular identifiers were present on the cDNA, which also gained a universal primer site by template switching. TCRdb reprocessed the 5' RACE reads with MiXCR, giving one entry per CDR3 protein. The table includes under 900,000 distinct CDR3 sequences, around 12% detected once. This sample also appeared in a second study, on yellow fever vaccine responses in identical twins.

Sequenced sample: PBMCs. The TCR sequence derives from a woman aged 18-35 years in good health. The chain recombines TRBV20-1 with TRBJ2-4; D possibly corresponds to TRBD1 (6 bases). The CDR3, as DNA: TGCAGTGCTAGAGAGAAGGTCAGGGGAAACATTCAGTACTTC. Protein: CSAREKVRGNIQYF.